This is a list of T cell receptor beta chains from one sample in a study of glioma-infiltrating T cells. MiXCR, applied by TCRdb to the multiplex PCR reads, yields one record per CDR3 protein. The sample records 100,000 to 150,000 distinct CDR3 sequences, approximately 25% being singletons. The sequenced material came from glioma tissue, nonneoplastic brain tissue, or PBMCs (not recorded which). Every receptor here comes from a human donor with low-grade glioma or glioblastoma, undergoing nonglioma brain surgery, or in good health (not recorded which). Each CDR3 is given with its conserved first and last residue. Fields, in order: clone size, D gene, J gene, V gene, CDR3 protein, CDR3 DNA. The D gene is left open where the match is weak. Clone size, where shown, is once, few, many, or a class for clones that have expanded.

abundance: many; d_gene: .; j_gene: TRBJ1-3; v_gene: TRBV6-1; CDR3aa: CASRDVSANSGNTIYF; CDR3nt: TGTGCCAGCAGGGACGTGTCCGCTAACTCTGGAAACACCATATATTTT
abundance: .; d_gene: .; j_gene: TRBJ2-5; v_gene: TRBV29-1; CDR3aa: CSVVGRETQYF; CDR3nt: TGCAGCGTTGTTGGCCGGGAGACCCAGTACTTC
abundance: many; d_gene: .; j_gene: TRBJ2-7; v_gene: TRBV6-2/TRBV6-3; CDR3aa: CASSYLQDKFYEQYF; CDR3nt: TGTGCCAGCAGTTACCTCCAGGACAAGTTCTACGAGCAGTACTTC
abundance: many; d_gene: .; j_gene: TRBJ1-3; v_gene: TRBV28; CDR3aa: CASSLGGQTGNTIYF; CDR3nt: TGTGCCAGCAGTTTAGGTGGACAGACTGGAAACACCATATATTTT
abundance: many; d_gene: .; j_gene: TRBJ1-1; v_gene: TRBV11-2; CDR3aa: CASSLEAGVTGAFF; CDR3nt: TGTGCCAGCAGCTTAGAAGCAGGAGTTACCGGCGCTTTCTTT
abundance: many; d_gene: TRBD1; j_gene: TRBJ2-7; v_gene: TRBV20-1; CDR3aa: CSAPLTGGIGEQYF; CDR3nt: TGCAGTGCACCTTTGACAGGGGGAATCGGCGAGCAGTACTTC
abundance: .; d_gene: TRBD2; j_gene: TRBJ2-2; v_gene: TRBV4-2; CDR3aa: CASSPLGSGKSNTGELFF; CDR3nt: TGTGCCAGCAGCCCCCTGGGCAGCGGGAAATCGAACACCGGGGAGCTGTTTTTT
abundance: .; d_gene: .; j_gene: TRBJ1-1; v_gene: TRBV29-1; CDR3aa: CSVNTGNTEAFF; CDR3nt: TGCAGCGTGAATACAGGGAACACTGAAGCTTTCTTT
abundance: many; d_gene: .; j_gene: TRBJ2-2; v_gene: TRBV20-1; CDR3aa: CSASLGGSGGTGELFF; CDR3nt: TGCAGTGCTAGCCTTGGGGGGAGTGGTGGCACCGGGGAGCTGTTTTTT
abundance: many; d_gene: TRBD2; j_gene: TRBJ2-7; v_gene: TRBV3-1; CDR3aa: CASSLQRGPYEQYF; CDR3nt: TGTGCCAGCAGCCTTCAGCGGGGACCCTACGAGCAGTACTTC
abundance: many; d_gene: TRBD1; j_gene: TRBJ2-7; v_gene: TRBV24-1; CDR3aa: CATSPGQGSYEQYF; CDR3nt: TGTGCCACCAGTCCTGGACAGGGGTCCTACGAGCAGTACTTC
abundance: many; d_gene: TRBD1; j_gene: TRBJ1-5; v_gene: TRBV6-1; CDR3aa: CASRAEGQGMEQPQHF; CDR3nt: TGTGCCAGCAGGGCCGAAGGACAGGGTATGGAACAGCCCCAGCATTTT
abundance: many; d_gene: .; j_gene: TRBJ2-2; v_gene: TRBV28; CDR3aa: CASSLWDTDTGELFF; CDR3nt: TGTGCCAGCAGTTTATGGGACACCGACACCGGGGAGCTGTTTTTT
abundance: .; d_gene: .; j_gene: TRBJ2-7; v_gene: TRBV29-1; CDR3aa: CSVELDTYEQYF; CDR3nt: TGCAGCGTTGAGCTGGATACCTACGAGCAGTACTTC
abundance: many; d_gene: .; j_gene: TRBJ1-1; v_gene: TRBV7-2; CDR3aa: CASSLDIGLGAFF; CDR3nt: TGTGCCAGCAGCTTAGACATAGGACTGGGGGCTTTCTTT
abundance: few; d_gene: .; j_gene: TRBJ2-1; v_gene: TRBV3-1; CDR3aa: CASSQDRLGYNEQFF; CDR3nt: TGTGCCAGCAGCCAAGATAGACTGGGATACAATGAGCAGTTCTTC
abundance: many; d_gene: .; j_gene: TRBJ2-1; v_gene: TRBV28; CDR3aa: CAARESHYNEQFF; CDR3nt: TGTGCCGCCCGGGAGTCTCACTACAATGAGCAGTTCTTC
abundance: many; d_gene: .; j_gene: TRBJ2-7; v_gene: TRBV20-1; CDR3aa: CSGGLRYEQYF; CDR3nt: TGCAGTGGGGGACTGCGGTACGAGCAGTACTTC
abundance: many; d_gene: .; j_gene: TRBJ2-3; v_gene: TRBV12-3/TRBV12-4; CDR3aa: CASKDLADTQYF; CDR3nt: TGTGCCAGCAAGGACCTGGCAGATACGCAGTATTTT
abundance: many; d_gene: .; j_gene: TRBJ1-1; v_gene: TRBV24-1; CDR3aa: CATVYKNTEAFF; CDR3nt: TGTGCCACCGTTTATAAGAACACTGAAGCTTTCTTT
abundance: .; d_gene: TRBD1; j_gene: TRBJ2-7; v_gene: TRBV7-2; CDR3aa: CASTPRTGSHEQYF; CDR3nt: TGTGCCAGCACCCCGAGGACAGGGAGCCACGAGCAGTACTTC
abundance: many; d_gene: TRBD2; j_gene: TRBJ2-7; v_gene: TRBV7-6; CDR3aa: CASSLNSGRYEQYF; CDR3nt: TGTGCCAGCAGCTTAAATAGCGGGAGGTACGAGCAGTACTTC
abundance: many; d_gene: TRBD1; j_gene: TRBJ1-2; v_gene: TRBV27; CDR3aa: CASRAPGQGKGYTF; CDR3nt: TGTGCCAGCAGGGCCCCAGGACAGGGGAAGGGCTACACCTTC
abundance: many; d_gene: .; j_gene: TRBJ1-5; v_gene: TRBV4-3; CDR3aa: CASSPLSGQPQHF; CDR3nt: TGCGCCAGCAGCCCTCTTTCCGGTCAGCCCCAGCATTTT
abundance: many; d_gene: .; j_gene: TRBJ2-3; v_gene: TRBV28; CDR3aa: CASSPTPSTDTQYF; CDR3nt: TGTGCCAGCAGTCCAACACCTAGCACAGATACGCAGTATTTT
abundance: .; d_gene: TRBD2; j_gene: TRBJ2-7; v_gene: TRBV29-1; CDR3aa: CSAIAGPYEQYF; CDR3nt: TGCAGCGCCATAGCGGGACCCTACGAGCAGTACTTC
abundance: .; d_gene: .; j_gene: TRBJ2-5; v_gene: TRBV12-3/TRBV12-4; CDR3aa: CASSLSGVQETQYF; CDR3nt: TGTGCCAGCAGTTTATCCGGGGTTCAAGAGACCCAGTACTTC